The sequence of this T cell receptor (beta chain) was determined in a study of blood T cell repertoires in COVID-19. The CDR3 extends over 13 amino acids. The germline V gene has CDR1 SGHDT and CDR2 YYEEEE. The V end lost 2 bases, the J end lost 7 bases, and 10 bases lay between the germline ends. Here immunoSEQ multiplex PCR was the method, and the copy in TCRdb shows in-frame clones only, minus some. The sample carries 150,000 to 200,000 clones, 76% recorded once. Sequencing used PBMCs or T cells enriched from blood (not recorded which). The clonotype originates from a woman in her forties or fifties with acute COVID-19. This rearrangement joins TRBV5-6 to TRBJ1-3, with a tentative D call TRBD1 (5 bases). The CDR3 DNA reads as TGTGCCAGCAGCTTAGGAAGGGGCAACACCATATATTTT. Translation: CASSLGRGNTIYF.